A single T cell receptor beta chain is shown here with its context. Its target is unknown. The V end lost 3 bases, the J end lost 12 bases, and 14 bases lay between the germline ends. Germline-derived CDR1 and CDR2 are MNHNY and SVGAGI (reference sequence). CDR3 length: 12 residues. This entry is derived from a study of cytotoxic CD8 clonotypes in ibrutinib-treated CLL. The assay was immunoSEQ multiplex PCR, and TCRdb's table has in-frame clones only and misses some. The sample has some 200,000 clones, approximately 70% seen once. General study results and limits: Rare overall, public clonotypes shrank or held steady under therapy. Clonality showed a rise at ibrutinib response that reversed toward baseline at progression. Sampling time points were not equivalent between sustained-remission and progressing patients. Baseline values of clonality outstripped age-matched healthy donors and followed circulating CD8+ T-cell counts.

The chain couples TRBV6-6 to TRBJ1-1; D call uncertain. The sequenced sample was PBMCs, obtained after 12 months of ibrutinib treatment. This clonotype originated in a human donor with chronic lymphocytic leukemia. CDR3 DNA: TGTGCCAGCAGTTATAGGACCGGCTGGACTTTCTTT. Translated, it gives CASSYRTGWTFF.